What follows is one T cell receptor beta chain and its context. Its antigen is still unknown. PCR primers comprised 60 Vbeta and 13 Jbeta primers. Produced via immunoSEQ multiplex PCR; TCRdb's table is partial and in-frame only. The sample comprises 150,000 to 200,000 clones, 60% to 80% of which are singletons, and 6.3% rests with the top ten. CDR1 SQVTM and CDR2 ANQGSEA come from the germline V gene. J was trimmed by 2 bases and V by 6 bases; bases with no gene match: 5. The CDR3 contains 13 residues. Unrecorded immune exposures were likely, despite nominal health at sampling. The source of the sample is a study of cytomegalovirus exposure and HLA in healthy donors. Points from the study as a whole: Presence/absence analysis assumed near-uniform sequencing depth across donors. Indistinguishability led to the exclusion of some V segments, TRBV6-2 and TRBV6-3 included. Later analysis associated a missense DCLRE1C variant with TCR beta V- and J-gene trimming.

Sequencing was done on a sample of PBMCs. The TCR sequence derives from a man aged 35 to 55 in good health and CMV-seropositive. This chain uses TRBV29-1 with TRBJ2-3; 7 nucleotides match TRBD2. CDR3 residues: CSVKGGSTDTQYF. The CDR3 nucleotides read TGCAGCGTGAAGGGAGGGTCCACAGATACGCAGTATTTT.